The T cell receptor beta chain described here comes from a study of early T cells in non-severe SARS-CoV-2 infection. Across the whole study: Chains from this unsorted whole-blood bulk RNA could not be paired.

TCRdb processed the 5' RACE reads anew with MiXCR; each CDR3 protein has one entry. Seen here are around 64,000 distinct CDR3 sequences, approximately 10% observed once, and the top ten hold more than 5.5%. On this clonotype: The antigen remains unidentified.

Overall study findings and caveats: A preference for anti-spike CD8 responses marked VDJdb matching, which missed private and CD4 specificities.

Germline V gene data show CDR1 as SGDLS and CDR2 as YYNGEE. The CDR3 sequence is 15 residues long. V lost 0 bases and J lost 6, with 12 bases in between. The chain uses TRBV9 and TRBJ1-4, with D possibly TRBD1 on 6 matching bases. This sequence originates from an adult who was a healthcare worker with PCR-confirmed SARS-CoV-2 infection or an uninfected control (not recorded which). Sequenced: whole blood. CDR3 nucleotides: TGTGCCAGCAGCGTAGCCGGCAGGGGTCATGAAAAACTGTTTTTT. This gives the protein CASSVAGRGHEKLFF.